This T cell receptor (beta chain) was profiled in a study of blood T cell repertoires in COVID-19. About the research overall: There were acute and convalescent COVID-19 samples, and they came from the United States, Italy and Spain.

Repertoires were generated with immunoSEQ multiplex PCR, while TCRdb's copy carries only in-frame clones and drops some. The data show tens of thousands of clones, around 81% seen once. This TCR was recovered from an older woman with acute or convalescent COVID-19. Source material: peripheral blood.

CDR3 nucleotides: TGTGCCAGCAGCCACCGACAGAGCACAGATACGCAGTATTTT. Translating it yields CASSHRQSTDTQYF. The chain employs TRBV7-9 and TRBJ2-3; possibly TRBD1 for D (5 bases). Germline V lookup: CDR1 SEHNR, CDR2 FQNEAQ (reference sequence). The length of the CDR3 is 14 residues. Trimming shortened V by 5 bases and J by 0 bases, and 9 bases separated the two germline ends.